Each of the 24 T cell receptor beta chains below was sequenced from the same sample in a study of blood T cell repertoires in COVID-19 (dated by TCRdb to the early 2020s). The library was prepared using the immunoSEQ multiplex PCR assay. The table was pulled from immuneACCESS by TCRdb, which kept in-frame rearrangements only. Such tables lose some clones; where checked, under half of the loss comes from unresolved V genes, and the rest has no known cause. Present in this sample are tens of thousands of clones, around 86% of which were seen just once. Approximately 5% of the sample rests with the top ten. Input material: peripheral blood. All receptors derive from a man aged 50-59 years with active or convalescent COVID-19.

J is TRBJ2-2 and V is TRBV27, with D possibly TRBD2 on 5 matching bases. CDR1 MNHEY and CDR2 SMNVEV come from the germline V gene (reference sequence). The V and J ends lost 4 bases and 5 bases respectively, with 20 bases between them. The CDR3 length is 17 residues. The CDR3 reads CASSSSEVAWRTGELFF. The CDR3, as DNA: TGTGCCAGCAGTTCCTCCGAGGTAGCCTGGAGGACCGGGGAGCTGTTTTTT.

V and J are TRBV7-8 and TRBJ1-3, with a possible D match to TRBD1 (6 bases). CDR3 length: 15 residues. Per the germline V gene, CDR1 is SGHVS and CDR2 is FQNEAQ. Between the trimmed V and J ends, which lost 1 base and 0 bases, there was a span of 7 bases. The CDR3 nucleotides read TGTGCCAGCAGCTTAGGGGGGCCCTCTGGAAACACCATATATTTT. This gives the protein CASSLGGPSGNTIYF.

The V call is TRBV27, the J call TRBJ1-2, with 8 nucleotides matching TRBD1. The germline CDR1 and CDR2 sequences are MNHEY and SMNVEV (reference sequence). This CDR3 is 12 amino acids long. The CDR3 is CVCRDRNYGYTF. CDR3 coding DNA: TGTGTCTGCCGGGACAGGAACTATGGCTACACCTTC.

The genes are TRBV7-2 and TRBJ1-5, with TRBD1 matching 9 bases. Germline-derived CDR1 and CDR2 are SGHTA and FQGNSA. The CDR3 contains 14 residues. Trimming at V came to 6 bases and at J to 6 bases, leaving 6 bases not matched to a gene. CDR3 DNA sequence: TGTGCCAGCAGTTCCGGACAGGGGAGTCAGCCCCAGCATTTT. Amino acids: CASSSGQGSQPQHF. Drawing the rest from reference TRBV7-2 and TRBJ1-5, the complete variable domain is GAGVSQSPSNKVTEKGKDVELRCDPISGHTALYWYRQSLGQGLEFLIYFQGNSAPDKSGLPSDRFSAERTGGSVSTLTIQRTQQEDSAVYLCASSSGQGSQPQHFGDGTRLSIL.

The rearrangement uses TRBV6-5 and TRBJ2-5; D possibly corresponds to TRBD1 (5 bases). Germline values: CDR1 MNHEY, CDR2 SVGAGI. Trimming left V 6 bases short and J 7 bases short, with 18 bases between. The CDR3 runs 14 residues. The CDR3 DNA reads as TGTGCCAGCAGAGACCCCCAGGGCGTAGGGACCCAGTACTTC. It specifies CASRDPQGVGTQYF.

This chain links TRBV6-5 with TRBJ1-2; the D gene is possibly TRBD1 (6 bases). CDR3 length: 15 amino acids. V lost 6 bases to trimming and J lost 4 bases, with 18 bases between them. Germline loops: CDR1 MNHEY, CDR2 SVGAGI. The CDR3 coding sequence is TGTGCCAGCAGGAGGGACACTGATAACTTCTATGGCTACACCTTC. Residues: CASRRDTDNFYGYTF.

Concerning this clone: Other DNA sequences within the sample encode an identical CDR3. V is TRBV28 and J is TRBJ2-3; 7 nucleotides align to TRBD2. Germline values: CDR1 MDHEN, CDR2 SYDVKM. The length of the CDR3 is 14 residues. The V and J ends lost 2 bases and 3 bases, in that order; junction bases with no gene match: 2. CDR3 DNA sequence: TGTGCCAGCAGTTTAGGGGGGGGGACAGATACGCAGTATTTT. The encoded protein is CASSLGGGTDTQYF.

This chain joins TRBV18 and TRBJ2-7; 9 nucleotides align to TRBD1. Germline values: CDR1 KGHSH, CDR2 LQKENI. This CDR3 contains 14 residues. V trimming: 5 bases; J trimming: 2 bases; junction bases outside the gene matches: 4. CDR3 loop: CASSSGTGPYEQYF. CDR3 nucleotides: TGTGCCAGCTCATCCGGGACAGGGCCCTACGAGCAGTACTTC.

V is TRBV16 and J is TRBJ1-5, with 7 bases aligning to TRBD1. The CDR3 loop spans 14 amino acids. CDR1 is KGHSY, CDR2 FQNENV, per germline. V lost 2 bases and J lost 5; bases outside the gene matches: 3. The CDR3 DNA sequence: TGTGCCAGCAGCCAAGACAGGGAAGATCAGCCCCAGCATTTT. It translates to CASSQDREDQPQHF.

This clone was observed once. This chain uses TRBV3-1 (or the pseudogene TRBV3-2) with TRBJ1-5; D ambiguous. V lost 0 bases to trimming and J lost 2 bases, with 11 bases between them. Looked up from germline, CDR1 is LGHDT and CDR2 is YNNKEL (reference sequence). This CDR3 has 16 residues. The CDR3 sequence: CASSQDGGGGNQPQHF. In nucleotides, the CDR3 is TGTGCCAGCAGCCAAGATGGAGGAGGAGGCAATCAGCCCCAGCATTTT.

Only one count was recorded for this clone. The genes are TRBV29-1 and TRBJ2-5; TRBD2 is a possible D gene (6 bases). The V gene lost 5 bases and the J gene lost 6 bases, with 13 bases spanning the gap. CDR1 and CDR2 from the germline V gene are SQVTM and ANQGSEA. The CDR3 contains 12 residues. The chain's CDR3 is CSVTGEGKTQYF. In DNA form, the CDR3 reads TGCAGCGTTACGGGGGAAGGAAAGACCCAGTACTTC. The whole variable domain, filled in from reference TRBV29-1 and TRBJ2-5, reads SAVISQKPSRDICQRGTSLTIQCQVDSQVTMMFWYRQQPGQSLTLIATANQGSEATYESGFVIDKFPISRPNLTFSTLTVSNMSPEDSSIYLCSVTGEGKTQYFGPGTRLLVL.

The genes are TRBV10-3 and TRBJ2-1, with 12 bases fitting TRBD2. The V gene end was trimmed by 9 bases and the J gene end by 5 bases; junction bases not matched to a gene: 5. The CDR3 is 14 residues long. Germline-derived CDR1 and CDR2 are ENHRY and SYGVKD. The CDR3 nucleotides are TGTGCCATTCGGACTAGCGGGGATCACAATGAGCAGTTCTTC. This encodes CAIRTSGDHNEQFF.

CDR3 bases: TGTGCCAGCAGTTTTTGGACAAATAATGAAAAACTGTTTTTT. It translates to CASSFWTNNEKLFF. The V call is TRBV28, the J call TRBJ1-4, with D maybe TRBD1 (5 bases). With 3 bases removed from V and 4 bases from J, the gap between germline ends came to 9 bases. The CDR3 consists of 14 residues. Germline assignment: CDR1 MDHEN and CDR2 SYDVKM.

The rearrangement uses TRBV12-3 or TRBV12-4 and TRBJ2-1; D may be TRBD2 (5 bases). V was pared by 6 bases and J by 9 bases, with 15 bases between. The CDR3 spans 13 residues. Written as DNA, the CDR3 is TGTGCCAGCAGAAGGCAGGAGGTCGGTGAGCAGTTCTTC. It is translated as CASRRQEVGEQFF.

This chain joins TRBV3-1 (or the pseudogene TRBV3-2) and TRBJ2-7, with 7 bases fitting TRBD1. Looked up from germline, CDR1 is LGHDT and CDR2 is YNNKEL (reference sequence). Trimming took 1 base from V and 8 from J; bases not matched to a gene: 14. This CDR3 is built from 16 residues. The CDR3 DNA sequence: TGTGCCAGCAGCCAAGTACGGACTGACAGGGCAAATCAGCAGTACTTC. It specifies CASSQVRTDRANQQYF.

J is TRBJ2-3 and V is TRBV5-1, with TRBD2 matching 8 bases. Germline CDR1 and CDR2: SGHRS and YFSETQ. CDR3 length: 15 amino acids. Germline trimming cut 6 bases from V and 5 bases from J; bases unmatched to any gene: 11. CDR3 amino acids: CASNSQTSAQDTQYF. CDR3 in DNA: TGCGCCAGCAATTCACAGACTAGCGCACAAGATACGCAGTATTTT.

V and J are TRBV11-2 and TRBJ1-1; 12 bases fit TRBD1. Germline assignment: CDR1 SGHAT and CDR2 FQNNGV. J lost 4 bases, V lost 5 bases, and 5 bases had no gene match. This CDR3 is 15 amino acids long. The CDR3 is CASSDRDRGLTEAFF. Written as DNA, the CDR3 is TGTGCCAGCAGCGACCGGGACAGGGGGCTCACTGAAGCTTTCTTT.

V gene TRBV5-1 combines with J gene TRBJ2-5; D remains ambiguous. The V end lost 0 bases, the J end lost 4 bases, and 13 bases lay between the germline ends. This CDR3 spans 15 amino acids. In germline, CDR1 is SGHRS, CDR2 YFSETQ. The CDR3 nucleotides are TGCGCCAGCAGCTTGGGAGGCCAGTCGGGAGAGACCCAGTACTTC. It codes for CASSLGGQSGETQYF.

This clone was seen ten or more times. The chain couples TRBV28 to TRBJ1-4; possible D gene TRBD1, 6 bases. The CDR3 has 15 amino acids. Germline assignment: CDR1 MDHEN and CDR2 SYDVKM. Trimming left V 10 bases short and J 0 bases short, with 15 bases between. This CDR3 reads CAIERAGATNEKLFF. The CDR3 DNA sequence: TGTGCCATCGAGAGGGCAGGGGCAACTAATGAAAAACTGTTTTTT.

This chain connects TRBV18 to TRBJ1-2, with 8 bases aligning to TRBD1. The CDR3 runs to 13 residues. Trimming removed 3 bases from V and 6 bases from J; junction bases left unmatched: 3. Germline assignment: CDR1 KGHSH and CDR2 LQKENI. CDR3 amino acids: CASSPNRGDGYTF. The CDR3 DNA reads TGTGCCAGCTCACCTAACAGGGGGGATGGCTACACCTTC.

The rearrangement uses TRBV7-9 and TRBJ1-2; 8 bases map to TRBD1. The CDR3 length is 13 residues. Germline V CDR1 and CDR2: SEHNR, FQNEAQ (reference sequence). V shed 3 bases and J 8 bases; nucleotides not matched to a gene: 5. Written as DNA, the CDR3 is TGTGCCAGCAGCTTGGACAGGGTTGAGGGCTACACCTTC. Translated, it gives CASSLDRVEGYTF.

This sequence joins TRBV18 and TRBJ1-2, with TRBD1 matching over 8 bases. The CDR3 has 15 residues. J was trimmed by 3 bases and V by 3 bases; bases with no gene match: 6. Per germline, CDR1 KGHSH and CDR2 LQKENI. The CDR3 nucleotides read TGTGCCAGCTCACCTTCGACAGGGGAATACTATGGCTACACCTTC. Translation: CASSPSTGEYYGYTF.

The chain recombines TRBV16 with TRBJ2-3; 11 nucleotides align to TRBD2. Germline assignment: CDR1 KGHSY and CDR2 FQNENV. The CDR3 is 20 amino acids. The junction had 13 bases not matched to a gene; V was cut back by 2 bases and J by 0 bases. CDR3 nucleotides: TGTGCCAGCAGCCAACCTATGGCACTAGCGGGGGACTACAGCACAGATACGCAGTATTTT. Its protein is CASSQPMALAGDYSTDTQYF. Filled out from reference TRBV16 and TRBJ2-3, the complete variable domain reads GEEVAQTPKHLVRGEGQKAKLYCAPIKGHSYVFWYQQVLKNEFKFLISFQNENVFDETGMPKERFSAKCLPNSPCSLEIQATKLEDSAVYFCASSQPMALAGDYSTDTQYFGPGTRLTVL.

The CDR3 DNA follows: TGTGCCAGCAGTGAATCCGGAGTTAACACCGGGGAGCTGTTTTTT. Translation gives CASSESGVNTGELFF. The rearrangement uses TRBV6-1 and TRBJ2-2; D is unresolved. This CDR3 has 15 amino acids. Germline loops: CDR1 MNHNS, CDR2 SASEGT. V shed 2 bases and J shed 2 bases, with 9 bases lying between them.